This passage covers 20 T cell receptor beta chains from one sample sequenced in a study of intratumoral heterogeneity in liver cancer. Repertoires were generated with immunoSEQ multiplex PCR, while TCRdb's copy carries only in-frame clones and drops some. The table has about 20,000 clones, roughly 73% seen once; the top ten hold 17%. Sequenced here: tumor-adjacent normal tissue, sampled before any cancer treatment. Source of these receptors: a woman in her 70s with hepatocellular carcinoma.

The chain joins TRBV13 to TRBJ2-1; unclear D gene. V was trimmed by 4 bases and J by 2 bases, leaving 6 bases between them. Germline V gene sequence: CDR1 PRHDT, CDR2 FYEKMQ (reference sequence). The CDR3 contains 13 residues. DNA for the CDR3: TGTGCCAGCAGCTGGGGAACCTACAATGAGCAGTTCTTC. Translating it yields CASSWGTYNEQFF.

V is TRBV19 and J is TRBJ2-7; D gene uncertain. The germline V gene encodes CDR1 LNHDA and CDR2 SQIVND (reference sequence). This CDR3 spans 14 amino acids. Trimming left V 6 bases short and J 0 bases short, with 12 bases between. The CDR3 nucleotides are TGTGCCAGTAGCCCCAGGTTTAGCTCCTACGAGCAGTACTTC. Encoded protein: CASSPRFSSYEQYF.

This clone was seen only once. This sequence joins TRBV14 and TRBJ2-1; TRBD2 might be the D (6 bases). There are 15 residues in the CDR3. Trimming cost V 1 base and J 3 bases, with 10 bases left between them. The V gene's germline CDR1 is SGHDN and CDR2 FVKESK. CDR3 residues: CASSQGWGDYNEQFF. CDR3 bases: TGTGCCAGCAGCCAAGGATGGGGGGACTACAATGAGCAGTTCTTC. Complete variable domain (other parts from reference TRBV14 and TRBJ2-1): EAGVTQFPSHSVIEKGQTVTLRCDPISGHDNLYWYRRVMGKEIKFLLHFVKESKQDESGMPNNRFLAERTGGTYSTLKVQPAELEDSGVYFCASSQGWGDYNEQFFGPGTRLTVL.

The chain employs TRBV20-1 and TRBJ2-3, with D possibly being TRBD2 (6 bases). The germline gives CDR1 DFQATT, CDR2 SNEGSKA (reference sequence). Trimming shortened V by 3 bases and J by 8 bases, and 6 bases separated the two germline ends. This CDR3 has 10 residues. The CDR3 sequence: CSASGGTQYF. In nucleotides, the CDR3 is TGCAGTGCTAGCGGGGGTACGCAGTATTTT.

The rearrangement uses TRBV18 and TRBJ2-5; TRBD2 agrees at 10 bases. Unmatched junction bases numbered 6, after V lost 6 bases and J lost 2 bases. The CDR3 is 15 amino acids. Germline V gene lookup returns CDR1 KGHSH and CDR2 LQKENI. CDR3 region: CASSLGLADQETQYF. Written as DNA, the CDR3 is TGTGCCAGCTCCCTAGGACTAGCGGATCAAGAGACCCAGTACTTC.

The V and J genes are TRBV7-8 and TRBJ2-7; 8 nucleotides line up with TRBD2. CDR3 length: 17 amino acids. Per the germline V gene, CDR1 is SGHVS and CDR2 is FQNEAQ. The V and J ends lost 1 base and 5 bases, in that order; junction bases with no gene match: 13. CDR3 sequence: CASSLGRSAGERNEQYF. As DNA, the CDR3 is TGTGCCAGCAGCTTAGGGCGATCAGCGGGAGAGAGGAACGAGCAGTACTTC.

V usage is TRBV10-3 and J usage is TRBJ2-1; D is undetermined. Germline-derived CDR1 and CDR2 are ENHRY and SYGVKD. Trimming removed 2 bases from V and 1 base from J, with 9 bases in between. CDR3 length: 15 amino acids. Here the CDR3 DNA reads TGTGCCATCAGTGAGAAGGCCCCATCCTACAATGAGCAGTTCTTC. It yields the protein CAISEKAPSYNEQFF.

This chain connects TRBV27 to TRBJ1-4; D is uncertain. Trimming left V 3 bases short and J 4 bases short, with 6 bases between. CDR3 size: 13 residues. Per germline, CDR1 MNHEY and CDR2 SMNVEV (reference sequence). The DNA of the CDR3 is TGTGCCAGCAGTTTTGGATATAATGAAAAACTGTTTTTT. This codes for CASSFGYNEKLFF.

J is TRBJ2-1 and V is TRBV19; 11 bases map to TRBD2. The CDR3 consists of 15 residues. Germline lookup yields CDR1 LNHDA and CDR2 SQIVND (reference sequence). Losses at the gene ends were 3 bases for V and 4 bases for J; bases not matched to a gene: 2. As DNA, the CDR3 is TGTGCCAGTAGTATGGCTAGCGGGGGGTACAATGAGCAGTTCTTC. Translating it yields CASSMASGGYNEQFF.

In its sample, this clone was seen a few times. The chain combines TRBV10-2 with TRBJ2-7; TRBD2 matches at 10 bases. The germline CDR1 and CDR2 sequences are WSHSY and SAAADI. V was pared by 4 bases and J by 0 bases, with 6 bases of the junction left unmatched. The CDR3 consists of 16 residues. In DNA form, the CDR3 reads TGCGCCAGCAGTGTAAAGCTAGCGGGAGACTCCTACGAGCAGTACTTC. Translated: CASSVKLAGDSYEQYF.

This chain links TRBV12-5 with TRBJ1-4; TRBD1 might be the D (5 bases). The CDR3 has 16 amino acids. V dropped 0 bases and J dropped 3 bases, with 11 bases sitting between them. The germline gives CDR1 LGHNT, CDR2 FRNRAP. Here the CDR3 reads CASGLVITGANEKLFF. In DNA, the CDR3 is TGTGCTAGTGGTTTGGTAATCACAGGCGCTAATGAAAAACTGTTTTTT.

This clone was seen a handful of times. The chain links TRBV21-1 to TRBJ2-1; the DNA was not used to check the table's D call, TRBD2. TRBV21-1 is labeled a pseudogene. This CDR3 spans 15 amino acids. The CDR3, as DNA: TGTGCCAGCAGCAAAGTCCCTAGCTCCTACAATGAGCAGTTCTTC. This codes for CASSKVPSSYNEQFF.

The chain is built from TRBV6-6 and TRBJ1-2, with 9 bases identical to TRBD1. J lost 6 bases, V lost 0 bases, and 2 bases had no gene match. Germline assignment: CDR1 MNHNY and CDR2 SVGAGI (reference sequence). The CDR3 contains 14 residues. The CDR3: CASSYSRDRDGYTF. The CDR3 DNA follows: TGTGCCAGCAGTTACTCCCGGGACAGGGATGGCTACACCTTC.

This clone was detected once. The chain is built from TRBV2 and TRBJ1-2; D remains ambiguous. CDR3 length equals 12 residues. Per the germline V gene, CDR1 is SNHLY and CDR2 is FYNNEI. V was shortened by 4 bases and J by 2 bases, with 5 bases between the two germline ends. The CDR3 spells CASSASNYGYTF. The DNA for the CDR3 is TGTGCCAGCAGTGCATCGAACTATGGCTACACCTTC.

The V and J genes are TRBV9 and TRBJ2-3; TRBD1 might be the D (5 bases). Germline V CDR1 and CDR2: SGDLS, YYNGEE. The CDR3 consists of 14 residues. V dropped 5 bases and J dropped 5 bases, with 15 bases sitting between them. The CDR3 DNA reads TGTGCCAGCAGTAGGGGCGGCTTGGGAGATACGCAGTATTTT. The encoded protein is CASSRGGLGDTQYF.

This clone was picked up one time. CDR3 sequence: CAINQGLGETQYF. DNA of the CDR3: TGTGCCATCAATCAGGGGTTAGGAGAGACCCAGTACTTC. V and J are TRBV10-3 and TRBJ2-5; D might be TRBD1 (6 bases). Germline assignment: CDR1 ENHRY and CDR2 SYGVKD. This CDR3 contains 13 residues. V was trimmed by 7 bases and J by 4 bases, leaving 13 bases between them.

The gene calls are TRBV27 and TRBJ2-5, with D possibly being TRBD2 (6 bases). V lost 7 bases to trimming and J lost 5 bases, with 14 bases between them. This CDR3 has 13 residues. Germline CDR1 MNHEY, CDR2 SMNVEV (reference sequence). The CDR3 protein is CASIPGGGETQYF. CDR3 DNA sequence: TGTGCCAGCATCCCAGGTGGAGGGGAGACCCAGTACTTC.

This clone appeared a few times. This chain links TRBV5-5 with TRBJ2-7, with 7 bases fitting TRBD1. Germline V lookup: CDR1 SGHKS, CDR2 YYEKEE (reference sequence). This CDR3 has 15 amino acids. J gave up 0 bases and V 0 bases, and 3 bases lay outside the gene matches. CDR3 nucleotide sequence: TGTGCCAGCAGCTTGGCTGGGACAGACTCCTACGAGCAGTACTTC. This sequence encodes CASSLAGTDSYEQYF. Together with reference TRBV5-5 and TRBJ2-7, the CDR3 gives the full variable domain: DAGVTQSPTHLIKTRGQQVTLRCSPISGHKSVSWYQQVLGQGPQFIFQYYEKEERGRGNFPDRFSARQFPNYSSELNVNALLLGDSALYLCASSLAGTDSYEQYFGPGTRLTVT.

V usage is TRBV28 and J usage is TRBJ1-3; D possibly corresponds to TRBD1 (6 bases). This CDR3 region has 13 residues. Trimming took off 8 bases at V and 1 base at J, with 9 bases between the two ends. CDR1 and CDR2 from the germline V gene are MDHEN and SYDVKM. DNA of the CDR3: TGTGCCAGCCACACAGGGTCTGGAAACACCATATATTTT. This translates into CASHTGSGNTIYF.

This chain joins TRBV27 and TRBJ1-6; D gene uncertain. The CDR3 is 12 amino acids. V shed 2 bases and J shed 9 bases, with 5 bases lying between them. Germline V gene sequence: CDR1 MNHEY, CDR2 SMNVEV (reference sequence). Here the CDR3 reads CASSLPGSPLHF. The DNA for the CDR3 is TGTGCCAGCAGTTTACCCGGTTCACCCCTCCACTTT.